This TCR beta chain was captured in a study of blood T cell repertoires in COVID-19. At the level of the study: Acute-phase and convalescent COVID-19 samples originated in the United States, Italy and Spain. Sources were T cells, B-cell-depleted T cells, or PBMCs; the material itself was cDNA or gDNA.

CDR1 and CDR2 from the germline V gene are GTSNPN and SVGIG (reference sequence). The CDR3 runs 16 residues. Trimming removed 2 bases at V and 1 base at J, with 15 bases between. Per the study methods: Nucleated cell counts were estimated from reference gene primer amplification. Profiled with immunoSEQ multiplex PCR; TCRdb holds only in-frame clones, not every one. V and J calls and clone size are those listed in that table; D and trimming were worked out from the DNA. This sample has around 200,000 clones, with roughly 88% found just once. Those who participated ranged in age from roughly 18 to 90 years and resided in around 22 US areas.

The sequence was obtained from a man aged 40-50 years with acute COVID-19. The sequenced sample was PBMCs or T cells enriched from blood (not recorded which). V usage is TRBV30 and J usage is TRBJ2-4; tentative D call: TRBD1 (5 bases). The CDR3 DNA sequence: TGTGCCTGGAGTAGGGGAAGGCCCCCGGCCAAAAACATTCAGTACTTC. Amino acid sequence: CAWSRGRPPAKNIQYF.